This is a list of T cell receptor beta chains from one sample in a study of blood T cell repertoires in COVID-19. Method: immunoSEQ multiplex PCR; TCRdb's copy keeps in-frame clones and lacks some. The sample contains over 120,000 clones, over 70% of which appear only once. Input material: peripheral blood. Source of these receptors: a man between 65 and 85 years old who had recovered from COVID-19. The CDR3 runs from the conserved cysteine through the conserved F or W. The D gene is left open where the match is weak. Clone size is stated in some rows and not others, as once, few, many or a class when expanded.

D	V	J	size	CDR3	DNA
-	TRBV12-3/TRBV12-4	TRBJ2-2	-	CASTVSDTGELFF	TGTGCCAGCACCGTGTCTGACACCGGGGAGCTGTTTTTT
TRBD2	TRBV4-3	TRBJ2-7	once	CASSQDRLAGGAYEQYF	TGCGCCAGCAGCCAAGACCGACTAGCGGGAGGAGCCTACGAGCAGTACTTC
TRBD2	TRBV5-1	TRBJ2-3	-	CASNRVAGSTDTQYF	TGCGCCAGCAACCGAGTAGCGGGGAGCACAGATACGCAGTATTTT
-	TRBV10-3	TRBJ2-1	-	CAISEFTAVSYNEQFF	TGTGCCATCAGTGAGTTTACCGCGGTCTCATACAATGAGCAGTTCTTC
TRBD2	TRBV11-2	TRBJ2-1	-	CASRSWAGGSWNEQFF	TGTGCCAGCAGATCTTGGGCGGGAGGGTCGTGGAATGAGCAGTTCTTC
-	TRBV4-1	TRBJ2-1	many	CASSRTSPASSGRFF	TGCGCCAGCAGCCGTACGTCGCCGGCTAGCTCCGGAAGGTTCTTC
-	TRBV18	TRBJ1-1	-	CASSPGPGTEAFF	TGTGCCAGCTCACCTGGTCCGGGGACTGAAGCTTTCTTT
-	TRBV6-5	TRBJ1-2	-	CASSYTRSYGYTF	TGTGCCAGCAGTTACACTCGGTCCTATGGCTACACCTTC
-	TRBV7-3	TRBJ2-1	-	CASSLPNNEQFF	TGTGCCAGCAGCTTACCCAACAATGAGCAGTTCTTC
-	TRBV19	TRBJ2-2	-	CASSAGQKANTGELFF	TGTGCCAGTAGTGCAGGTCAGAAAGCGAACACCGGGGAGCTGTTTTTT
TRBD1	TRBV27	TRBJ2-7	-	CASSSLLGQTIYEQYF	TGTGCCAGCAGTTCCCTACTGGGACAGACAATCTACGAGCAGTACTTC
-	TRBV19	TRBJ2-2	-	CASSPRGWNTGELFF	TGTGCCAGTAGTCCCAGGGGTTGGAACACCGGGGAGCTGTTTTTT
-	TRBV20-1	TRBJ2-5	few	CSATQVETQYF	TGCAGTGCTACACAGGTCGAGACCCAGTACTTC
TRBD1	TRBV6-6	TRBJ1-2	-	CASSFGQGDNYGYTF	TGTGCCAGCAGTTTCGGACAGGGTGATAACTATGGCTACACCTTC
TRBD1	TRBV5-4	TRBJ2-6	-	CASSSTGGLSGANVLTF	TGTGCCAGCAGCTCGACAGGGGGGTTGTCTGGGGCCAACGTCCTGACTTTC
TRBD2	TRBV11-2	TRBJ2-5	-	CASSPGTRPQETQYF	TGTGCCAGCAGCCCCGGGACTAGACCCCAAGAGACCCAGTACTTC
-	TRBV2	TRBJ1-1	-	CASSEDGRGTEAFF	TGTGCCAGCAGTGAAGACGGAAGGGGCACTGAAGCTTTCTTT
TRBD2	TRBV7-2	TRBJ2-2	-	CASSPPGLARELFF	TGTGCCAGCAGCCCCCCGGGACTAGCGAGGGAGCTGTTTTTT
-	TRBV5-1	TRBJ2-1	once	CASSLVSGNEQFF	TGCGCCAGCAGCTTGGTTAGCGGCAATGAGCAGTTCTTC
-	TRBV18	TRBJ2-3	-	CASSLRASTDTQYF	TGTGCCAGCTCACTCAGGGCTAGCACAGATACGCAGTATTTT
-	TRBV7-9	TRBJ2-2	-	CATNGKSTGELFF	TGTGCCACCAACGGGAAAAGCACCGGGGAGCTGTTTTTT
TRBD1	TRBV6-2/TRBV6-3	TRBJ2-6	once	CASSDRDSGANVLTF	TGTGCCAGCAGTGACAGGGACTCTGGGGCCAACGTCCTGACTTTC
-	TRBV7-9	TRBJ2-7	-	CASSPGQPSYEQYF	TGTGCCAGCAGCCCAGGACAGCCCTCCTACGAGCAGTACTTC
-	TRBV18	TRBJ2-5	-	CASSPPAGRRTQYF	TGTGCCAGCTCACCACCGGCGGGGAGGCGGACCCAGTACTTC
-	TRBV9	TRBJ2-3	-	CASSVYYADTDTQYF	TGTGCCAGCAGCGTCTACTACGCTGACACAGATACGCAGTATTTT
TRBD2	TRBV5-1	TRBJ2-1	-	CASSLDGGREGRRFF	TGCGCCAGCAGCTTGGATGGAGGGAGGGAGGGCCGGCGGTTCTTC
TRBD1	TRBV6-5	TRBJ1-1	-	CASRTPGQRFEAFF	TGTGCCAGCAGGACCCCGGGACAGCGATTTGAAGCTTTCTTT
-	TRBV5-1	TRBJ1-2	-	CASSAGDTPPVVGYTF	TGCGCCAGCAGCGCCGGGGACACCCCCCCGGTGGTCGGCTACACCTTC
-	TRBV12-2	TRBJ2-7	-	CASRLAGGRGGYEQYF	TGTGCAAGTCGCTTAGCGGGCGGGAGAGGCGGCTACGAGCAGTACTTC
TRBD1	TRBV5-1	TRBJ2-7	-	CASSLAGTGYEQYF	TGCGCCAGCAGCTTGGCCGGGACAGGGTACGAGCAGTACTTC
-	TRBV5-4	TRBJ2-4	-	CASSFQGSKNIQYF	TGTGCCAGCAGCTTCCAGGGATCCAAAAACATTCAGTACTTC
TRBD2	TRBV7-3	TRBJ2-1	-	CASRGGGTYNEQFF	TGTGCCAGCCGGGGCGGGGGTACCTACAATGAGCAGTTCTTC
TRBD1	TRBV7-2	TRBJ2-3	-	CASSVTGFDFWSTDTQYF	TGTGCCAGCAGCGTGACAGGGTTCGATTTCTGGAGCACAGATACGCAGTATTTT
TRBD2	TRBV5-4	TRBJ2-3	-	CASSPRLAGTDTQYF	TGTGCCAGCAGCCCCAGACTAGCGGGCACAGATACGCAGTATTTT
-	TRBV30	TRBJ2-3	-	CAWSPSGRTDTQYF	TGTGCCTGGAGTCCCAGCGGGCGCACAGATACGCAGTATTTT
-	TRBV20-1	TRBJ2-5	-	CSASNQETQYF	TGCAGTGCTAGCAACCAAGAGACCCAGTACTTC
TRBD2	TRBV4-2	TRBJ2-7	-	CASSQDLTSGYEQYF	TGTGCCAGCAGCCAAGATCTAACTAGCGGCTACGAGCAGTACTTC
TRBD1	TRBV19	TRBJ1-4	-	CASGHRGRGEKLFF	TGTGCCAGTGGGCACAGGGGGAGAGGGGAAAAACTGTTTTTT
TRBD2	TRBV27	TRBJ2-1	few	CASRPSGSDEQFF	TGTGCCAGCAGGCCTAGCGGGAGCGATGAGCAGTTCTTC
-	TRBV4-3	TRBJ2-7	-	CASSQDRWETRGEQYF	TGCGCCAGCAGCCAAGATCGATGGGAAACTAGAGGGGAGCAGTACTTC
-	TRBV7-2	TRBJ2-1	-	CASSSISSSYNEQFF	TGTGCCAGCAGCTCCATTTCGAGCTCCTACAATGAGCAGTTCTTC
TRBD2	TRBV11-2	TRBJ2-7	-	CASSLAAGGDYEQYF	TGTGCCAGCAGCTTAGCGGCGGGAGGGGACTACGAGCAGTACTTC
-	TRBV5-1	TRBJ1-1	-	CASSLGQENTEAFF	TGCGCCAGCAGCTTGGGACAAGAGAACACTGAAGCTTTCTTT
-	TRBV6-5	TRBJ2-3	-	CASKSGSTDTQYF	TGTGCCAGCAAGTCGGGGAGCACAGATACGCAGTATTTT